This TCR beta chain was observed in a study of T-cell reconstitution after alpha-beta-depleted transplantation in children. The study, taken as a whole, reports: It was newly produced T cells that mostly accounted for T-cell counts and diversity one year after transplant. The study reportedly traced alpha-beta T cells about two months after transplant to several hundred expanded graft clones. Surviving recipient T cells and thymic progenitors produced the high day-60 TCRbeta diversity seen in some patients.

Unique molecular identifiers tagged the TCRbeta library. TCRdb passed the PCR reads through MiXCR, listing each CDR3 protein once. The sample consists of 670,000 or so distinct CDR3 sequences, about an eighth of them appearing once. Trimming took off 1 base at V and 1 base at J, with 7 bases between the two ends. This CDR3 region has 13 residues. Germline V gives CDR1 DFQATT, CDR2 SNEGSKA (reference sequence). This clonotype showed up just a few times. Its specificity is unknown. Sequencing was performed on PBMCs, taken before TCRalphabeta/CD19-depleted stem cell transplant. The TCR originated in a girl aged 2 to 9 with congenital amegakaryocytic thrombocytopenia, due to receive a stem cell transplant. The rearrangement joins TRBV20-1 to TRBJ2-5, with D unresolved. CDR3 in DNA: TGCAGTGCTAGAGTACCGTCCCAAGAGACCCAGTACTTC. Translating it yields CSARVPSQETQYF.